The clone carrying this TCR beta chain came up many times. Its cognate antigen is unknown. A read error is possible here, since a much larger clone lies one base away. This sample was taken from a study of breast tumors, draining lymph nodes, adjacent tissues. Using its own MiXCR run on the multiplex PCR reads, TCRdb lists one record per CDR3 protein. Among around 66,000 distinct CDR3 sequences, 40% to 45% were seen once, and the ten largest hold over 7.5%. The study, taken as a whole, reports: Tumors had less TCR diversity than lymph nodes, more than nontumor tissue. Tumor and nontumor repertoires were significantly more similar in luminal-like than in basal-like breast cancer. Data only fit, rather than demonstrated, lymph node origin of most tumor T cells.

Between the trimmed V and J ends, which lost 3 bases and 6 bases, there was a span of 18 bases. This CDR3 has 14 residues. The germline CDR1 and CDR2 sequences are DFQATT and SNEGSKA (reference sequence). Input material: breast tumor tissue. The source is a female donor with breast cancer. Some clones in this sample may be carry-over from other donors' samples. The chain carries TRBV20-1 and TRBJ2-7; no reliable D call. CDR3 bases: TGCAGTGCTAGCCCCCGGGCCCAGACCTCCGAGCAGTACTTC. Translation gives CSASPRAQTSEQYF.